This entry lists 5 T cell receptor beta chains sequenced from one sample in a study of identifying expanded T cells in peripheral blood. TCRdb's table, derived via immunoSEQ multiplex PCR, lists solely in-frame clones and lacks some. The sample shows tens of thousands of clones, 88% of them seen only once. Input material: blood. The receptors stem from a person between 18 and 70 years old in good health.

The chain uses TRBV29-1 and TRBJ2-2; 9 nucleotides line up with TRBD1. Germline values: CDR1 SQVTM, CDR2 ANQGSEA. V lost 6 bases to trimming and J lost 3 bases; unmatched junction nucleotides: 5. The CDR3 spans 14 residues. CDR3 sequence (DNA): TGCAGCGTCCGGGACAGGGTGGACACCGGGGAGCTGTTTTTT. It yields the protein CSVRDRVDTGELFF.

This chain uses TRBV2 with TRBJ1-6, with a weak D call TRBD1 (6 bases). The CDR3 totals 15 residues. CDR1 and CDR2 (germline): SNHLY, FYNNEI. Trimming stripped 6 bases from V and 9 bases from J, with 18 bases between. CDR3 nucleotides: TGTGCCAGCAGGGTCGAACAGGGACCTAGTTCACCCCTCCACTTT. It is translated as CASRVEQGPSSPLHF.

CDR3 bases: TGTGCCAGCAGTTTCTCCTCCGGGACAGGGGCCTACGAGCAGTACTTC. Protein product: CASSFSSGTGAYEQYF. The chain joins TRBV6-5 to TRBJ2-7, with TRBD1 matching 10 bases. CDR1 and CDR2 (germline): MNHEY, SVGAGI. Trimming took 4 bases from V and 2 from J; bases not matched to a gene: 8. This CDR3 is built from 16 residues.

The V call is TRBV30, the J call TRBJ2-1; TRBD2 is a possible D gene (7 bases). Trimming stripped 3 bases from V and 0 bases from J, with 18 bases between. The germline V gene encodes CDR1 GTSNPN and CDR2 SVGIG (reference sequence). The CDR3 runs 17 residues. The CDR3 region has the DNA TGTGCCTGGAGCGTAAGGGGGAGGGCCTTCTCCTACAATGAGCAGTTCTTC. Protein product: CAWSVRGRAFSYNEQFF.

The chain couples TRBV19 to TRBJ2-1; TRBD2 matches 9 bases. V lost 6 bases, J lost 0 bases, and 6 bases stayed unmatched. The CDR3 length is 16 residues. Germline-derived CDR1 and CDR2 are LNHDA and SQIVND (reference sequence). CDR3 nucleotides: TGTGCCAGTAGACCCCTAGCGGGAAGCTCCTACAATGAGCAGTTCTTC. Its protein product is CASRPLAGSSYNEQFF.